This T cell receptor beta chain comes out of a study of blood T cell repertoires in COVID-19. Study-wide context: Samples came from the United States, Italy and Spain, spanning acute and convalescent COVID-19. The analysed material was cDNA or gDNA that came from T cells, B-cell-depleted T cells, or PBMCs.

CDR3 length: 13 residues. The V gene's germline CDR1 is MDHEN and CDR2 SYDVKM. Trimming shortened V by 6 bases and J by 6 bases, and 9 bases separated the two germline ends. How the authors handled the data: Estimation of nucleated cell counts relied on the amplification of reference gene primers. The assay was immunoSEQ multiplex PCR, and TCRdb's table has in-frame clones only and misses some. V and J calls and clone size are copied from that table; D and trimming were computed from the DNA. This table holds approximately 200,000 clones, less than 90% found once. The sequence was collected from a man aged 40-49 years with active or convalescent COVID-19. The sample taken for sequencing was peripheral blood. V and J are TRBV28 and TRBJ1-6; D possibly corresponds to TRBD1 (5 bases). CDR3 sequence reads: CASRAGGNSPLHF. The CDR3 DNA reads TGTGCCAGCAGGGCCGGGGGTAATTCACCCCTCCACTTT.